These T cell receptor beta chains were read from a single sample in a study of blood T cells in healthy people across ages. TCRdb reanalysed the 5' RACE reads using MiXCR and keeps one entry per CDR3 protein. The data hold roughly 1,500,000 distinct CDR3 sequences, with 30% to 35% observed a single time. Specimen: blood. The receptors were gathered from a woman under 40 in good health. CDR3s include the opening cysteine and the closing phenylalanine or tryptophan. The D gene is left open where the match is weak. For some rows the clone size is stated as once, few or many, or as a class when expanded; others skip it.

j_gene | v_gene | d_gene | abundance | CDR3aa | CDR3nt
TRBJ2-3 | TRBV27 | TRBD1 | few | CASSAGGGMSTDTQYF | TGTGCCAGCAGCGCAGGGGGCGGGATGTCCACAGATACGCAGTATTTT
TRBJ2-1 | TRBV7-3 | TRBD1 | . | CASSPGQAVEQFF | TGTGCCAGCAGCCCCGGACAGGCAGTTGAGCAGTTCTTC
TRBJ2-2 | TRBV9 | . | many | CASSQSRGRFSGELFF | TGTGCCAGCAGCCAGTCCAGAGGGCGGTTCTCCGGGGAGCTGTTTTTT
TRBJ2-5 | TRBV27 | . | . | CASSFQTGNEQYF | TGTGCCAGCAGTTTCCAAACAGGGAATGAGCAGTACTTC
TRBJ1-1 | TRBV29-1 | . | . | CSVFRPDGTEAFF | TGCAGCGTTTTTCGGCCCGACGGCACTGAAGCTTTCTTT
TRBJ1-1 | TRBV4-1 | . | . | CASSQERVDEAFF | TGCGCCAGCAGCCAAGAGCGGGTTGATGAAGCTTTCTTT
TRBJ1-6 | TRBV18 | . | . | CASSPRTGSDSPLHF | TGTGCCAGCTCACCACGAACAGGGTCGGATTCACCCCTCCACTTT
TRBJ2-2 | TRBV9 | . | . | CASRPGQNTGELFF | TGTGCCAGCAGACCCGGGCAGAACACCGGGGAGCTGTTTTTT
TRBJ2-5 | TRBV25-1 | . | . | CASSESLLPQYF | TGTGCCAGCAGTGAATCGCTGTTGCCCCAGTACTTC
TRBJ2-3 | TRBV11-2 | TRBD1 | . | CASSYRGRGTDTQYF | TGTGCCAGCAGTTATAGGGGGCGAGGCACAGATACGCAGTATTTT
TRBJ2-3 | TRBV18 | . | . | CASSPWGRTDTQYF | TGTGCCAGCTCACCCTGGGGGCGCACAGATACGCAGTATTTT
TRBJ1-5 | TRBV11-2 | TRBD1 | few | CASSTGTESNQPQHF | TGTGCCAGCAGCACCGGGACAGAGAGCAATCAGCCCCAGCATTTT
TRBJ2-1 | TRBV18 | TRBD1 | . | CASSPFGQGSDEQFF | TGTGCCAGCTCACCATTCGGACAGGGGAGCGATGAGCAGTTCTTC
TRBJ1-2 | TRBV29-1 | . | few | CSVEWGGYTF | TGCAGCGTTGAATGGGGGGGCTACACCTTC
TRBJ1-5 | TRBV2 | . | . | CASSEDRSYQPQHF | TGTGCCAGCAGTGAAGATCGAAGTTATCAGCCCCAGCATTTT
TRBJ2-7 | TRBV5-1 | . | . | CASSLVWHEQYF | TGCGCCAGCAGCTTGGTTTGGCACGAGCAGTACTTC
TRBJ2-1 | TRBV10-3 | TRBD2 | few | CAIRGLADVNEQFF | TGTGCCATCAGAGGACTAGCGGACGTAAATGAGCAGTTCTTC
TRBJ2-7 | TRBV10-3 | . | . | CAISRGSYEQYF | TGTGCCATCAGTCGGGGATCCTACGAGCAGTACTTC
TRBJ2-6 | TRBV5-6 | . | . | CAGSFNRGGGANALTF | TGTGCCGGCAGCTTCAACAGGGGAGGTGGGGCCAACGCCCTGACTTTC
TRBJ2-1 | TRBV6-1 | . | . | CASSAVRGVYNEQFF | TGTGCCAGCAGTGCCGTTAGGGGGGTGTACAATGAGCAGTTCTTC
TRBJ2-5 | TRBV20-1 | . | many | CSARGLGQETQYF | TGCAGTGCTAGAGGACTGGGACAAGAGACCCAGTACTTC
TRBJ1-1 | TRBV29-1 | . | few | CSVCRQNTEAFF | TGCAGCGTCTGCAGGCAGAACACTGAAGCTTTCTTT
TRBJ2-7 | TRBV4-1 | TRBD1 | . | CAGSQVMGQLTYEQYF | TGCGCCGGCAGCCAAGTTATGGGACAGCTTACCTACGAGCAGTACTTC
TRBJ2-7 | TRBV6-1 | TRBD2 | few | CASSVAAGGAINEQYF | TGTGCCAGCAGTGTTGCCGCCGGGGGGGCTATCAACGAGCAGTACTTC
TRBJ2-7 | TRBV5-1 | . | few | CASSFTPIGSSYEQYF | TGCGCCAGCAGCTTTACACCAATCGGTAGCTCCTACGAGCAGTACTTC
TRBJ2-3 | TRBV4-2 | TRBD2 | . | CASSQEGTSGSTDTQYF | TGTGCCAGCAGCCAAGAAGGGACTAGCGGCAGCACAGATACGCAGTATTTT
TRBJ2-1 | TRBV14 | TRBD1 | . | CASSQDLGQGVDEQFF | TGTGCCAGCAGCCAAGATCTGGGACAGGGGGTCGATGAGCAGTTCTTC
TRBJ2-1 | TRBV2 | . | few | CASRDPPVDEQFF | TGTGCCAGCAGGGACCCTCCGGTTGATGAGCAGTTCTTC
TRBJ2-5 | TRBV3-1 | . | few | CASSLRTAGETQYF | TGTGCCAGCAGCCTGCGGACAGCAGGAGAGACCCAGTACTTC
TRBJ2-5 | TRBV27 | TRBD1 | . | CASSLDRGSYETQYF | TGTGCCAGTAGCTTAGACAGGGGTAGTTATGAGACCCAGTACTTC
TRBJ2-2 | TRBV7-3 | . | few | CASSPTKGGELFF | TGTGCCAGCAGCCCTACCAAGGGCGGGGAGCTGTTTTTT
TRBJ1-2 | TRBV20-1 | . | . | CSARELRTDDYGYTF | TGCAGTGCTAGAGAACTTAGGACAGATGACTATGGCTACACCTTC
TRBJ2-1 | TRBV5-6 | . | . | CASSFIARVNEQFF | TGTGCCAGCAGCTTCATTGCACGAGTTAATGAGCAGTTCTTC
TRBJ1-2 | TRBV6-1 | TRBD1 | . | CASRDTGTGPLRGYTF | TGTGCCAGCAGAGACACCGGGACAGGACCTCTAAGGGGCTACACCTTC
TRBJ1-1 | TRBV12-3/TRBV12-4 | . | . | CASSSLRTARLMNTEAFF | TGTGCCAGCAGTTCCCTGCGGACAGCCCGCCTAATGAACACTGAAGCTTTCTTT
TRBJ2-3 | TRBV7-3 | TRBD2 | few | CASSLWSSGRGTDTQYF | TGTGCCAGCAGCTTATGGTCTAGCGGGAGAGGGACAGATACGCAGTATTTT
TRBJ1-1 | TRBV7-9 | . | . | CASTRIHTEAFF | TGTGCCAGTACCAGGATCCACACTGAAGCTTTCTTT
TRBJ2-1 | TRBV7-2 | TRBD2 | . | CASSSALGTSGRSNEQFF | TGTGCCAGCAGCTCAGCGCTCGGGACTAGCGGGCGAAGTAATGAGCAGTTCTTC
TRBJ1-4 | TRBV5-1 | . | few | CASRYGRGEDEKLFF | TGCGCCAGCAGATACGGACGGGGCGAGGATGAAAAACTGTTTTTT
TRBJ1-1 | TRBV5-1 | TRBD1 | few | CASSFGTGAIRGNTEAFF | TGCGCCAGCAGCTTTGGGACAGGGGCCATACGGGGGAACACTGAAGCTTTCTTT
TRBJ2-1 | TRBV10-3 | . | . | CAISVLGGDEQFF | TGTGCCATCAGTGTGTTAGGGGGGGATGAGCAGTTCTTC
TRBJ1-3 | TRBV7-2 | . | . | CASSFSLGDTIYF | TGTGCCAGCAGCTTTAGTCTGGGAGACACCATATATTTT
TRBJ2-3 | TRBV15 | TRBD2 | few | CATSNRRLAGTDTQYF | TGTGCCACCAGCAACCGGCGGCTAGCGGGCACAGATACGCAGTATTTT
TRBJ2-7 | TRBV6-1 | . | . | CASSVSRSTASYEQYF | TGTGCCAGCAGCGTCTCCCGGTCTACAGCGTCCTACGAGCAGTACTTC
TRBJ2-7 | TRBV6-4 | . | . | CASSDWGFSYEQYF | TGTGCCAGCAGTGATTGGGGTTTCTCCTACGAGCAGTACTTC